This TCR beta chain was sequenced for a study of T cell changes during pregnancy in multiple sclerosis. Germline CDR1 is SEHNR and CDR2 is FQNEAQ (reference sequence). V lost 4 bases and J lost 4, with 14 bases in between. The CDR3 sequence is 14 residues long. Only in-frame clones appear in the TCRdb table, and some are missing; sequencing was by immunoSEQ multiplex PCR. The sample records around 63,000 clones, around 94% being singletons. This chain joins TRBV7-9 and TRBJ2-7, with a weak D call TRBD1 (6 bases). This TCR was sampled from a female donor in good health, enrolled as a control in a pregnancy study. The sequencing used CD8+ T cells from peripheral blood mononuclear cells, collected in the third trimester of pregnancy. DNA for the CDR3: TGTGCCAGCAGCTCCGGGACATCGGAGTACGAGCAGTACTTC. Amino acids: CASSSGTSEYEQYF.